These 18 T cell receptor beta chains were all obtained from the same sample, sequenced in a study of tissue T cells after allogeneic stem cell transplantation. The protocol was immunoSEQ multiplex PCR, while the TCRdb copy is restricted to in-frame clones and leaves out a portion. Of over a thousand clones listed, about 85% are singletons. This material consisted of blood, taken at autopsy. All receptors come from a male patient older than 55 with steroid-refractory graft-versus-host disease after an allogeneic stem cell transplant. Some T cells may trace back to the graft donor.

This chain connects TRBV13 to TRBJ2-6, with 7 bases identical to TRBD1. V lost 1 base to trimming and J lost 2 bases; unmatched junction nucleotides: 8. The CDR3 is 18 amino acids. Germline loops: CDR1 PRHDT, CDR2 FYEKMQ (reference sequence). CDR3 sequence reads: CASSLVSVGQAGANVLTF. In DNA, the CDR3 is TGTGCCAGCAGCTTAGTTTCCGTTGGACAGGCTGGGGCCAACGTCCTGACTTTC.

Only a few counts were recorded for this clone. The J gene is TRBJ1-5, the V gene TRBV7-8; TRBD1 is a possible D gene (6 bases). V shed 6 bases and J shed 0 bases, with 12 bases lying between them. Germline values: CDR1 SGHVS, CDR2 FQNEAQ. The CDR3 is made up of 15 amino acids. The CDR3 sequence is CASRQGWNSNQPQHF. The CDR3 DNA follows: TGTGCCAGCAGACAGGGTTGGAATAGCAATCAGCCCCAGCATTTT.

V usage is TRBV18 and J usage is TRBJ2-7; 10 bases agree with TRBD1. Germline CDR1 is KGHSH and CDR2 is LQKENI. V was clipped by 4 bases and J by 5 bases; unmatched bases: 8. This CDR3 is built from 15 residues. This CDR3 reads CASSRQGALPDEQYF. The CDR3 bases are TGTGCCAGCTCACGACAGGGGGCTCTTCCCGACGAGCAGTACTTC.

The J gene is TRBJ1-1, the V gene TRBV5-1; D is unresolved. This CDR3 has 15 residues. V shed 4 bases and J shed 3 bases, with 16 bases lying between them. The germline V gene has CDR1 SGHRS and CDR2 YFSETQ. The CDR3 loop is CASSILLGPDTEAFF. The CDR3 DNA sequence: TGCGCCAGCAGCATCCTACTTGGTCCTGACACTGAAGCTTTCTTT. Looking up the rest from reference TRBV5-1 and TRBJ1-1 gives the full variable domain: KAGVTQTPRYLIKTRGQQVTLSCSPISGHRSVSWYQQTPGQGLQFLFEYFSETQRNKGNFPGRFSGRQFSNSRSEMNVSTLELGDSALYLCASSILLGPDTEAFFGQGTRLTVV.

The chain is built from TRBV24-1 and TRBJ2-7; 9 bases match TRBD1. CDR1 KGHDR and CDR2 SFDVKD come from the germline V gene. V shed 4 bases, J shed 2 bases, and the junction held 8 bases outside the gene matches. The CDR3 loop spans 16 amino acids. Here the CDR3 DNA reads TGTGCCACCAGTGACCATGGGGACAGGGCCACCTACGAGCAGTACTTC. Its translation: CATSDHGDRATYEQYF.

This clone has just one count. The CDR3 DNA is TGTGCCTCTCGGCGCCCCCTGGCAGATACGCAGTATTTT. Amino acids: CASRRPLADTQYF. The rearrangement joins TRBV18 to TRBJ2-3; unclear D gene. CDR1 and CDR2 from the germline V gene are KGHSH and LQKENI. The germline V and J ends were trimmed by 11 bases and 4 bases, with 16 bases remaining between them. This CDR3 spans 13 amino acids.

The chain links TRBV5-8 to TRBJ1-1, with no clear D. The CDR3 contains 14 residues. V was shortened by 1 base and J by 4 bases, with 11 bases between the two germline ends. Per germline, CDR1 SGHTS and CDR2 YDEGEE. The CDR3 sequence: CASSLPWRFTEAFF. In DNA form, the CDR3 reads TGTGCCAGCAGCTTGCCCTGGAGGTTCACTGAAGCTTTCTTT.

The V gene is TRBV28, the J gene TRBJ1-1; no reliable D call. The CDR3 loop spans 15 amino acids. V was trimmed by 5 bases and J by 6 bases, leaving 19 bases between them. CDR1 is MDHEN and CDR2 is SYDVKM in the germline V gene. CDR3 region: CASSATGWVVSEAFF. For the CDR3, the DNA is TGTGCCAGCAGTGCAACGGGATGGGTAGTGTCTGAAGCTTTCTTT. Filled out from reference TRBV28 and TRBJ1-1, the complete variable domain reads DVKVTQSSRYLVKRTGEKVFLECVQDMDHENMFWYRQDPGLGLRLIYFSYDVKMKEKGDIPEGYSVSREKKERFSLILESASTNQTSMYLCASSATGWVVSEAFFGQGTRLTVV.

This sequence joins TRBV7-6 and TRBJ2-7; TRBD1 matches at 8 bases. The V segment lost 3 bases and the J segment 2 bases; nucleotides outside the gene matches: 15. Per germline, CDR1 SGHVS and CDR2 FNYEAQ. CDR3 length equals 18 residues. CDR3 region: CASSFLAPQRTGTYEQYF. As DNA, the CDR3 is TGTGCCAGCAGCTTCCTAGCCCCCCAGAGGACAGGGACCTACGAGCAGTACTTC.

The chain links TRBV3-1 (or the pseudogene TRBV3-2) to TRBJ1-2, with 7 bases identical to TRBD1. The junction had 13 bases not matched to a gene; V was cut back by 6 bases and J by 0 bases. The germline V gene encodes CDR1 LGHDT and CDR2 YNNKEL (reference sequence). The CDR3 runs 17 residues. For the CDR3, the DNA is TGTGCCAGCAGGGGACAGTCGCCTGGAGGAGCTAACTATGGCTACACCTTC. Encoded protein: CASRGQSPGGANYGYTF.

The rearrangement links TRBV4-1 to TRBJ1-1; 8 bases fit TRBD1. Germline values: CDR1 MGHRA, CDR2 YSYEKL. This CDR3 is built from 14 residues. The trim removed 3 bases at V and 11 bases at J, leaving 11 bases unmatched. This CDR3 reads CASSHWTGRVSAFF. In DNA, the CDR3 is TGCGCCAGCAGCCATTGGACAGGGAGGGTGTCGGCTTTCTTT.

The rearrangement links TRBV5-5 to TRBJ1-5; D unclear. The CDR3 is made up of 14 amino acids. The germline V gene encodes CDR1 SGHKS and CDR2 YYEKEE (reference sequence). The V gene lost 3 bases and the J gene lost 3 bases, with 10 bases spanning the gap. The CDR3 loop is CASSSMADNQPQHF. The CDR3 region has the DNA TGTGCCAGCAGCTCCATGGCGGACAATCAGCCCCAGCATTTT.

The gene calls are TRBV19 and TRBJ2-1, with D maybe TRBD1 (6 bases). Between the trimmed V and J ends, which lost 8 bases and 4 bases, there was a span of 12 bases. The CDR3 is 13 amino acids. The germline CDR1 and CDR2 sequences are LNHDA and SQIVND (reference sequence). The CDR3 coding sequence is TGTGCCAGTCACACAGGGATTTACAATGAGCAGTTCTTC. Its protein product is CASHTGIYNEQFF.

CDR3 amino acids: CASSLGGGRPKETQYF. The CDR3, as DNA: TGTGCCAGCAGCTTGGGTGGGGGGCGCCCCAAAGAGACCCAGTACTTC. This chain links TRBV5-4 with TRBJ2-5; D assignment may be TRBD1 or TRBD2 (6 bases each). The CDR3 spans 16 residues. Deletions cut 0 bases from V and 3 bases from J, with 15 bases between. Germline CDR1 is SGHNT and CDR2 is YYREEE (reference sequence). The whole variable domain, remainder taken from reference TRBV5-4 and TRBJ2-5, is ETGVTQSPTHLIKTRGQQVTLRCSSQSGHNTVSWYQQALGQGPQFIFQYYREEENGRGNFPPRFSGLQFPNYSSELNVNALELDDSALYLCASSLGGGRPKETQYFGPGTRLLVL.

This clone was observed once. The chain is built from TRBV30 and TRBJ1-5; 9 bases are shared with TRBD1. The germline V gene has CDR1 GTSNPN and CDR2 SVGIG (reference sequence). V lost 5 bases and J lost 6; bases outside the gene matches: 11. The CDR3 has 15 residues. CDR3 bases: TGTGCCTGGGGTTCAGGACAGGGGCGATCTCAGCCCCAGCATTTT. Amino acids: CAWGSGQGRSQPQHF.

The chain recombines TRBV2 with TRBJ1-1; D unresolved. Trimming removed 7 bases from V and 0 bases from J, with 9 bases in between. Germline CDR1 and CDR2: SNHLY and FYNNEI. This CDR3 comprises 13 residues. Here the CDR3 DNA reads TGTGCCAGCACGGTCAGCGTGAACACTGAAGCTTTCTTT. Amino acid sequence: CASTVSVNTEAFF.

This chain uses TRBV27 with TRBJ2-7; D might be TRBD1 or TRBD2, each matching 5 bases. The CDR3 sequence is 14 residues long. The ends were cut back, 3 bases at V and 2 bases at J, with 11 bases in the middle. Germline-derived CDR1 and CDR2 are MNHEY and SMNVEV (reference sequence). This CDR3 reads CASSLRGVAYEQYF. The CDR3 bases are TGTGCCAGCAGTTTGAGGGGCGTCGCCTACGAGCAGTACTTC.

The chain joins TRBV10-3 to TRBJ2-1, with unresolved D. There are 12 residues in the CDR3. Trimming pared 4 bases from V and 6 bases from J, leaving 7 bases between. Per the germline V gene, CDR1 is ENHRY and CDR2 is SYGVKD. In nucleotides, the CDR3 is TGTGCCATCAGTGGCACGGGCAATGAGCAGTTCTTC. It translates to CAISGTGNEQFF.